In its sample, the clone carrying this TCR beta chain was seen many times. The antigen is not known. TCRdb itself ran the 5' RACE reads through MiXCR, one entry per CDR3 protein. The sample records some 11,000 distinct CDR3 sequences, under 35% being singletons. Treg sorting used a CD4+CD25+CD127-/low gate. Broader study findings: Tumor memory CD4+ T cell TCR gene usage clustered with blood and lymph node memory CD4+ cells and lymph node naive CD4+ cells. Tumor Tregs overlapped most with tumor, then blood, naive CD4+ cells.

Germline V gene data show CDR1 as SGHKS and CDR2 as YYEKEE (reference sequence). This CDR3 is built from 14 residues. With 4 bases removed from V and 1 base from J, the gap between germline ends came to 11 bases. This clonotype was sampled from a female donor with breast cancer. V and J are TRBV5-5 and TRBJ1-1; TRBD1 is a possible D gene (6 bases). The sequenced material came from Tregs sorted from a lymph node. CDR3 region: CASSLRGANTEAFF. The CDR3 nucleotides are TGTGCCAGCAGCCTCCGGGGGGCGAACACTGAAGCTTTCTTT.